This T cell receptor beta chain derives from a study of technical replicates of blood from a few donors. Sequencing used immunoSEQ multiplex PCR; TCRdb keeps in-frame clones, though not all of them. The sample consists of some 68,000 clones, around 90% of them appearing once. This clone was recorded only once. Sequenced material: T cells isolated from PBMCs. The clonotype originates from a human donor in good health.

This chain's CDR3 is CASSLGGWGTEAFF. For the CDR3, the DNA is TGTGCCAGCAGCTTAGGAGGGTGGGGCACTGAAGCTTTCTTT. This chain uses TRBV7-8 with TRBJ1-1; D is unresolved. The CDR3 totals 14 residues. Germline loops: CDR1 SGHVS, CDR2 FQNEAQ. Deletions cut 1 base from V and 4 bases from J, with 10 bases between.